The clone carrying this TCR beta chain has a handful of counts. This entry comes from a study of blood T cell repertoires in COVID-19. Study in general: Nucleic acid was either cDNA or gDNA, and it came from T cells, B-cell-depleted T cells, or PBMCs.

Measured with immunoSEQ multiplex PCR; TCRdb has only the in-frame clones, and not every one. This table has fewer than 90,000 clones, about 88% appearing once. The sequence was collected from a man between 65 and 85 years old with active COVID-19. The sequencing input was peripheral blood.

The chain's CDR3 is CAISESGGLNTGELFF. Written as DNA, the CDR3 is TGTGCCATCAGTGAGTCGGGCGGGTTGAACACCGGGGAGCTGTTTTTT. V usage is TRBV10-3 and J usage is TRBJ2-2; the D gene is possibly TRBD2 (5 bases). Germline values: CDR1 ENHRY, CDR2 SYGVKD. The CDR3 loop spans 16 amino acids. V lost 0 bases and J 1 base, leaving 9 bases between the germline ends.